What follows is one TCR beta chain and its context. Exposed volunteers were people who met a COVID-19 case within 2 weeks before study entry. CDR3 size: 13 residues. Germline CDR1 reads LNHDA; CDR2 reads SQIVND (reference sequence). V lost 7 bases and J lost 5, with 14 bases in between. Profiling relied on immunoSEQ multiplex PCR, and the TCRdb table lists in-frame clones only, not all of them. The sample holds approximately 380,000 clones, approximately 93% seen once. This sample is part of a study of blood T cell repertoires in COVID-19. Study details: Researchers got acute and convalescent COVID-19 samples from the United States, Italy and Spain.

The sequenced sample was PBMCs or T cells enriched from blood (not recorded which). The V and J genes are TRBV19 and TRBJ1-1; D is perhaps TRBD1 (6 bases). The sequence was collected from a woman aged 40 to 50 who had been exposed to COVID-19. The CDR3 here is CASMTGRRTEAFF. CDR3 DNA sequence: TGTGCCAGTATGACAGGCCGCCGGACTGAAGCTTTCTTT.